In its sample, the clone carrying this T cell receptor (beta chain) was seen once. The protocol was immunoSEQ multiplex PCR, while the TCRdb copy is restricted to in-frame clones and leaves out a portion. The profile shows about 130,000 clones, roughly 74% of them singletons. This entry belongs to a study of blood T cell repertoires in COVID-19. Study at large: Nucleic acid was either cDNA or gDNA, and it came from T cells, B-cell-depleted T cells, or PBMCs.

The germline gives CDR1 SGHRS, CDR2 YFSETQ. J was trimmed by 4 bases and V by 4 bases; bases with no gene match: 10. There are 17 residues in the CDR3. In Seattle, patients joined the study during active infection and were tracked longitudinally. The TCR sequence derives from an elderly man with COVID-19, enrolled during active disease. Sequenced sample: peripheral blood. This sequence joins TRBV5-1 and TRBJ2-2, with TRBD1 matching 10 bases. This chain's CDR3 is CASSIRQGAGSTGELFF. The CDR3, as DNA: TGCGCCAGCAGCATACGACAGGGGGCGGGTAGCACCGGGGAGCTGTTTTTT.